This T cell receptor beta chain was documented in a study of shared clonotypes between healthy human individuals. Study findings and constraints: Clonotype sharing among donors likely depends on sequencing depth.

Every one of the donors was a Caucasian adult that lived in Nashville, Tennessee. Germline V gene sequence: CDR1 SGHAT, CDR2 FQNNGV. The CDR3 covers 14 residues. V was pared by 7 bases and J by 3 bases, with 16 bases between. Profiled with immunoSEQ multiplex PCR; TCRdb holds only in-frame clones, not every one. The profile covers 2 million to 2.5 million clones, with around 95% appearing a single time and less than 0.15% taken by the ten largest. Comment on this clone: Its target is not known.

The receptor was isolated from a young man in good health. The chain carries TRBV11-2 and TRBJ2-7; D may correspond to TRBD1 or TRBD2 (5 bases each). Sequenced sample: naive CD4+ T cells sorted from blood. The subset is: CD45RA+ positively selected. The CDR3: CASTPPGRSYEQYF. CDR3 coding DNA: TGTGCCAGCACACCTCCGGGACGTAGCTACGAGCAGTACTTC.